These 9 T cell receptor beta chains were all obtained from the same sample, sequenced in a study of T-cell reconstitution after alpha-beta-depleted transplantation in children. Preparation of the TCRbeta library used unique molecular identifiers. MiXCR, applied by TCRdb to the PCR reads, yields one record per CDR3 protein. The sample has some 600,000 distinct CDR3 sequences; 13% are singletons. This specimen was PBMCs, mostly from graft donor cells, taken 360 days after TCRalphabeta/CD19-depleted stem cell transplant. The receptors derive from a male patient younger than 18 who had a stem cell transplant for acute myeloid leukemia, so the T cells may come from the graft donor.

The table lists this clonotype with many counts. This rearrangement joins TRBV28 to TRBJ2-2; TRBD1 might be the D (5 bases). The germline gives CDR1 MDHEN, CDR2 SYDVKM. The V gene lost 2 bases and the J gene lost 5 bases, with 15 bases spanning the gap. The CDR3 runs to 16 residues. The CDR3 is CASSLNRQGRTGELFF. The CDR3 DNA is TGTGCCAGCAGTTTAAATCGGCAGGGAAGAACCGGGGAGCTGTTTTTT.

This clonotype was picked up many times. The rearrangement uses TRBV29-1 and TRBJ2-1; D might be TRBD2 (5 bases). Germline assignment: CDR1 SQVTM and CDR2 ANQGSEA. The CDR3 consists of 15 residues. V lost 1 base and J lost 0, with 10 bases in between. The CDR3 region has the DNA TGCAGCGTTGAAGGGTACCGGGACTCCTACAATGAGCAGTTCTTC. Protein product: CSVEGYRDSYNEQFF.

In nucleotides, the CDR3 is TGCGCCAGCAGCTTGCAGGGAAGGAGCTCCTACGAGCAGTACTTC. As protein: CASSLQGRSSYEQYF. This chain links TRBV5-1 with TRBJ2-7; TRBD1 might be the D (5 bases). CDR3 length: 15 residues. The germline V gene encodes CDR1 SGHRS and CDR2 YFSETQ. The V and J ends lost 1 base and 0 bases respectively, with 11 bases between them.

This clonotype is a singleton in its sample. The J gene is TRBJ1-6, the V gene TRBV7-2, with 8 bases fitting TRBD1. CDR1 and CDR2 (germline): SGHTA, FQGNSA. J was trimmed by 5 bases and V by 3 bases; bases with no gene match: 6. This CDR3 spans 16 amino acids. The CDR3 loop is CASSFDRGPHNSPLHF. CDR3 nucleotides: TGTGCCAGCAGCTTCGACAGGGGACCTCATAATTCACCCCTCCACTTT.

The chain carries TRBV12-3 or TRBV12-4 and TRBJ2-5, with D tentatively TRBD2 (5 bases). V was shortened by 3 bases and J by 13 bases, with 18 bases between the two germline ends. The CDR3 loop spans 13 amino acids. CDR3 bases: TGTGCCAGCAGTTTGAGAATTGGGAGTCCCGCGTACTTC. It translates to CASSLRIGSPAYF.

This clonotype has more than one count but fewer than ten. The chain joins TRBV6-1 to TRBJ2-7; 8 bases agree with TRBD1. In germline, CDR1 is MNHNS, CDR2 SASEGT. The trim removed 3 bases at V and 2 bases at J, leaving 6 bases unmatched. This CDR3 has 15 residues. The CDR3 DNA reads TGTGCCAGCAGTGACCCTAGGGACAGGCCCTACGAGCAGTACTTC. Amino acids: CASSDPRDRPYEQYF.

This clonotype came up many times. CDR3 coding DNA: TGTGCCAGCAGCGTAGCGCCTAATGGGTTTGCCTACGAGCAGTACTTC. It codes for CASSVAPNGFAYEQYF. The V and J genes are TRBV9 and TRBJ2-7, with D unclear. The V gene's germline CDR1 is SGDLS and CDR2 YYNGEE. The CDR3 has 16 residues. Trimming stripped 0 bases from V and 2 bases from J, with 15 bases between.

This clonotype was seen a handful of times. The chain links TRBV7-2 to TRBJ2-1; D is unclear. The V gene lost 5 bases and the J gene lost 10 bases, with 12 bases spanning the gap. CDR1 and CDR2 (germline): SGHTA, FQGNSA. The length of the CDR3 is 12 residues. The CDR3 here is CASSRFKGEQFF. In DNA, the CDR3 is TGTGCCAGCAGCCGCTTTAAAGGGGAGCAGTTCTTC.

This clonotype has only a few counts. This chain joins TRBV12-3 or TRBV12-4 and TRBJ2-2; D is tentatively TRBD1 or TRBD2 (5 bases each). V lost 4 bases to trimming and J lost 5 bases, with 11 bases between them. This CDR3 comprises 14 residues. DNA for the CDR3: TGTGCCAGCAGTTGGGGCCCGGGGACCGGGGAGCTGTTTTTT. Translating gives CASSWGPGTGELFF.